This TCR beta chain was recorded in a study of beta chain features in type 1 diabetes. Study at large: Sorted cells, 90 million to 120 million in number, were examined across all samples.

V shed 3 bases and J shed 4 bases, with 19 bases lying between them. Germline lookup yields CDR1 MGHDK and CDR2 SYGVNS. The CDR3 is made up of 17 amino acids. Study-wide points: A closer apparent resemblance between naive, central memory and Treg TCRB repertoires was seen in patients than in healthy donors. The study notes PCR might favor shorter templates equally in patients and controls. Among all four CD4+ subsets, Type 1 diabetes patients had TCRB CDR3s that were moderately but significantly shorter. In these data, an HLA type influence on TCRB rearrangement remained unresolved.

This clone was counted ten times or more. The antigen is not known. Expressed TCRB transcripts were sequenced because the isolated RNA had all been reverse transcribed beforehand. Method: immunoSEQ multiplex PCR; TCRdb's copy keeps in-frame clones and lacks some. The table lists more than 95,000 clones, roughly 17% of them singletons, with around 2.5% in the top ten. The sequence was collected from a man aged 18 to 30 with type 1 diabetes. The source material was central memory CD4+ T cells from blood. The J gene is TRBJ2-4, the V gene TRBV25-1; D might be TRBD2 (5 bases). The CDR3 reads CASSDSGGGDLKNIQYF. As DNA, the CDR3 is TGTGCCAGCAGTGACTCAGGAGGAGGTGATCTAAAAAACATTCAGTACTTC.